The 5 T cell receptor beta chains given below trace back to one sample, sequenced in a study of T cells expressing NK-cell markers. TCRdb re-called the 5' RACE reads; every CDR3 protein appears as one record, without DNA. This repertoire comprises around 470,000 distinct CDR3 sequences; its ten largest clones make up about 1.5%. Sequenced: blood T cells: a sorted CD56 or NKG2C T cell subset, CD4+ or CD8+ T cells, or bulk PBMC T cells (not recorded which). The receptors were gathered from a woman between 50 and 59 years old in good health.

V and J are TRBV5-1 and TRBJ2-1. The CDR3 is made up of 13 amino acids. The V gene's germline CDR1 is SGHRS and CDR2 YFSETQ. The chain's CDR3 is CASSLIRKSEQFF.

The chain recombines TRBV20-1 with TRBJ2-3; TCRdb's assignment of TRBD1 cannot be checked, as there is no DNA. Germline V gene data show CDR1 as DFQATT and CDR2 as SNEGSKA (reference sequence). This CDR3 is 13 amino acids long. This CDR3 is CSARPGSGSTQYF.

The CDR3 is CASSVMLATDTQYF. The genes are TRBV9 and TRBJ2-3. The CDR3 is 14 residues long. Germline CDR1 and CDR2: SGDLS and YYNGEE. The full variable domain, its missing parts supplied by reference TRBV9 and TRBJ2-3, is DSGVTQTPKHLITATGQRVTLRCSPRSGDLSVYWYQQSLDQGLQFLIQYYNGEERAKGNILERFSAQQFPDLHSELNLSSLELGDSALYFCASSVMLATDTQYFGPGTRLTVL.

The chain is built from TRBV12-3 or TRBV12-4 and TRBJ1-5. The CDR3 consists of 13 residues. CDR3 in amino acids: CASFGDGYMAQHF.

The V gene is TRBV7-3, the J gene TRBJ2-2; no DNA is available, so the TRBD1 call from TCRdb remains unchecked. The germline gives CDR1 SGHTA, CDR2 FQGTGA. The CDR3 has 15 amino acids. The CDR3 sequence: CASSFSRIGVGELFF.